This TCR beta chain was obtained from a study of response to subunit inactivated influenza vaccine. Study conclusions and caveats: Authors suggested that a seasonal influenza vaccination recruits few new T cells each time.

TCRdb reprocessed the RT-PCR reads with MiXCR, giving one entry per CDR3 protein. This table holds hundreds of thousands of distinct CDR3 sequences, 13% found once. Notes on this clonotype: The antigen is not known.

Sequencing was performed on PBMCs from blood, taken roughly 46 days after vaccination. The origin of this receptor is a man aged 45-60 years who received an inactivated influenza vaccine.

CDR3 bases: TGTGCCAGCAGCCCGGGGGGGTTAGCGGGAGGTTTGTACAATGAGCAGTTCTTC. Amino acid sequence: CASSPGGLAGGLYNEQFF. J is TRBJ2-1 and V is TRBV27, with 10 bases that match TRBD2. The V segment lost 6 bases and the J segment 4 bases; nucleotides outside the gene matches: 15. This CDR3 spans 18 amino acids. Germline CDR1 MNHEY, CDR2 SMNVEV (reference sequence).